The T cell receptor (beta chain) described here comes from a study of T-cell memory formation after mild COVID-19. CDR1 and CDR2 (germline): DFQATT, SNEGSKA (reference sequence). Trimming cost V 6 bases and J 3 bases; bases outside gene matches: 9. This CDR3 is 15 amino acids long. Notes on this clonotype: Its cognate antigen is unknown.

Points from the study as a whole: Pre-infection memory already had some responding clones, implying cross-reactive memory joined. Confirmation of SARS-CoV-2 specificity was lacking for second-wave clones peaking day 37. Contracting clones localized mainly to CM and EM when CD4+ and mainly to EMRA when CD8+.

TCRdb reprocessed the 5' RACE reads with MiXCR, giving one entry per CDR3 protein. The sample consists of fewer than 650,000 distinct CDR3 sequences, 20% to 25% of them appearing once. The chain uses TRBV20-1 and TRBJ2-3; 10 nucleotides align to TRBD2. Sequenced input: PBMCs or a T cell subset sorted from them (not recorded which). This TCR was sampled from an adult woman who had mild COVID-19 (a few samples of this study predate the infection). Cell type and time point are not known. CDR3 loop: CSARGLARGTDTQYF. The CDR3 nucleotides read TGCAGTGCCCGGGGACTAGCGCGGGGGACAGATACGCAGTATTTT.